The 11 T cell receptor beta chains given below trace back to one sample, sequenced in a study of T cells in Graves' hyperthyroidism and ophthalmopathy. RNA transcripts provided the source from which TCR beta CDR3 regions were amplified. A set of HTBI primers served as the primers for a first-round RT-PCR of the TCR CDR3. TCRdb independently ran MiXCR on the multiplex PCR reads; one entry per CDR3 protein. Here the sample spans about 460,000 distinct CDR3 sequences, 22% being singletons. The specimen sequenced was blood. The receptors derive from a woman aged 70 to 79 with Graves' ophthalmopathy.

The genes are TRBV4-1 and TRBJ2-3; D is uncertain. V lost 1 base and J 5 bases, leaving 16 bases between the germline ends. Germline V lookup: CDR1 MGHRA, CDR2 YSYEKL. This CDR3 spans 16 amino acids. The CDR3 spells CASSQGMTPLGDTQYF. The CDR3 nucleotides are TGCGCCAGCAGCCAAGGAATGACCCCCCTGGGAGATACGCAGTATTTT.

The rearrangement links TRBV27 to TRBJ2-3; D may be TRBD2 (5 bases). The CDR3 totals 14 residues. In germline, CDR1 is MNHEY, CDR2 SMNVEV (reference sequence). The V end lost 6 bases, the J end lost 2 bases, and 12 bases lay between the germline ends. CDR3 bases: TGTGCCAGCAGACGAACTAGATACACAGATACGCAGTATTTT. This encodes CASRRTRYTDTQYF.

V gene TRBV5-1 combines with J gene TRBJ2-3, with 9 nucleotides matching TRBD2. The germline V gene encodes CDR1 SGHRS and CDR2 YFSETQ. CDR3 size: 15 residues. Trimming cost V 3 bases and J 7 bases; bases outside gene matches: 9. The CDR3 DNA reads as TGCGCCAGCAGCTGGGGTAGCGGGAGTGTAAATACGCAGTATTTT. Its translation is CASSWGSGSVNTQYF.

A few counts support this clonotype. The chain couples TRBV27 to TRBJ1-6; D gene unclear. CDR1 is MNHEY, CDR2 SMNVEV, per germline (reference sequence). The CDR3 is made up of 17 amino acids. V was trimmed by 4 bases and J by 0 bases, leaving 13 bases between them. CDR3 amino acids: CASSSRGGPSYNSPLHF. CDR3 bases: TGTGCCAGCAGTTCAAGAGGAGGGCCCTCCTATAATTCACCCCTCCACTTT.

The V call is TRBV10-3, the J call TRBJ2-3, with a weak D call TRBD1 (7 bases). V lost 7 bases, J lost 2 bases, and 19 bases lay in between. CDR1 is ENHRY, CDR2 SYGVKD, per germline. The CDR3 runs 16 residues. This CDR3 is CAITSTGDSITDTQYF. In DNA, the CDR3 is TGTGCCATCACGTCTACGGGGGACAGCATCACAGATACGCAGTATTTT.

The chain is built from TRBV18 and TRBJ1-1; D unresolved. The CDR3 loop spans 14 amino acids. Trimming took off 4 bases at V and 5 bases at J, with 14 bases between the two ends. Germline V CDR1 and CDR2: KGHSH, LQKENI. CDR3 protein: CASSHEGAGTEAFF. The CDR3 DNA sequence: TGTGCCAGCTCACATGAGGGCGCGGGGACTGAAGCTTTCTTT.

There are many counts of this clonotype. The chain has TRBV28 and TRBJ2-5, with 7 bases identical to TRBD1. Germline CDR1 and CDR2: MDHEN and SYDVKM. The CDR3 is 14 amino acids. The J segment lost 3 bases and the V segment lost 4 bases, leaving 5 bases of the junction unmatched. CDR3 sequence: CASSSWTGKETQYF. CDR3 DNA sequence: TGTGCCAGCAGTTCCTGGACAGGCAAAGAGACCCAGTACTTC.

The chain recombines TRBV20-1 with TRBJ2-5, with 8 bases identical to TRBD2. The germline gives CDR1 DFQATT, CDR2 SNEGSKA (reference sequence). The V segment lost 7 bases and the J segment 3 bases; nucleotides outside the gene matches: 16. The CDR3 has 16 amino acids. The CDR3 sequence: CSGSVLREGRKETQYF. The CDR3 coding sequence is TGCAGTGGGTCGGTTCTTCGGGAGGGGCGGAAAGAGACCCAGTACTTC.

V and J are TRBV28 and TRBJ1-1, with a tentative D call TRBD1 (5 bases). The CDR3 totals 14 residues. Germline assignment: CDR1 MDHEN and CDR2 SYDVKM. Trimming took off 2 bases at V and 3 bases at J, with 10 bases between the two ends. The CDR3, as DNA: TGTGCCAGCAGTTTAGCAGGGAGGCACACTGAAGCTTTCTTT. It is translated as CASSLAGRHTEAFF.

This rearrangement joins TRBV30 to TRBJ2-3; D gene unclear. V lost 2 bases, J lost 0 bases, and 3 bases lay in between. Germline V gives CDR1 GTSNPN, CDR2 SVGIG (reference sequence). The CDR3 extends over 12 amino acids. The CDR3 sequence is CAWSPSTDTQYF. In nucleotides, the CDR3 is TGTGCCTGGAGTCCGAGCACAGATACGCAGTATTTT. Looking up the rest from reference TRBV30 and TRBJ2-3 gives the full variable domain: SQTIHQWPATLVQPVGSPLSLECTVEGTSNPNLYWYRQAAGRGLQLLFYSVGIGQISSEVPQNLSASRPQDRQFILSSKKLLLSDSGFYLCAWSPSTDTQYFGPGTRLTVL.

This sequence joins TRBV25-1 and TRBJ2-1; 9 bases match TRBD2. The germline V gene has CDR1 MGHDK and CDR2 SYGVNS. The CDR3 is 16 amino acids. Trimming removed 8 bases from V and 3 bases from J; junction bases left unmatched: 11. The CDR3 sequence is CASGGGRGESYNEQFF. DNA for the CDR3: TGTGCCAGCGGCGGCGGGAGGGGTGAGAGCTACAATGAGCAGTTCTTC.